Each of the 19 T cell receptor beta chains below was sequenced from the same sample in a study of cytomegalovirus exposure and HLA in healthy donors. PCR was performed using 60 Vbeta and 13 Jbeta primers. Data came from immunoSEQ multiplex PCR; TCRdb stores just in-frame clones and leaves some out. The sample has about 98,000 clones; 60% to 80% are singletons. Material for sequencing was PBMCs. Every receptor here comes from a male donor in good health and CMV-seropositive.

The gene calls are TRBV5-6 and TRBJ2-3; the match to TRBD1 covers 12 bases. This CDR3 is built from 16 residues. Germline CDR1 reads SGHDT; CDR2 reads YYEEEE. V was pared by 5 bases and J by 5 bases, with 9 bases of the junction left unmatched. Written as DNA, the CDR3 is TGTGCCAGCAGGAGAACCGGGACAGGGGGCGGAGATACGCAGTATTTT. Its translation: CASRRTGTGGGDTQYF.

The rearrangement links TRBV5-1 to TRBJ2-1; D may be TRBD2 (5 bases). V lost 1 base to trimming and J lost 12 bases, with 8 bases between them. CDR3 length: 11 residues. Germline V gene lookup returns CDR1 SGHRS and CDR2 YFSETQ. In DNA form, the CDR3 reads TGCGCCAGCAGCTTGCAGGAGGTGCAGTTCTTC. This sequence encodes CASSLQEVQFF.

The chain links TRBV28 to TRBJ2-7; TRBD1 agrees at 7 bases. There are 14 residues in the CDR3. Trimming at V came to 4 bases and at J to 0 bases, leaving 3 bases not matched to a gene. In germline, CDR1 is MDHEN, CDR2 SYDVKM. CDR3: CASSSGGHSYEQYF. The CDR3 nucleotides read TGTGCCAGCAGTTCAGGGGGTCACTCCTACGAGCAGTACTTC.

This chain links TRBV19 with TRBJ2-5; the match to TRBD2 covers 7 bases. After removal of 8 bases from V and 0 bases from J, the junction contained 3 bases not matched to a gene. Per germline, CDR1 LNHDA and CDR2 SQIVND (reference sequence). The CDR3 spans 13 residues. CDR3: CASGRVYQETQYF. The CDR3 DNA follows: TGTGCCAGTGGGAGGGTGTACCAAGAGACCCAGTACTTC.

This clone was seen a single time. CDR3 loop: CASSFGLDNEQFF. CDR3 sequence (DNA): TGCGCCAGCAGCTTTGGACTCGACAATGAGCAGTTCTTC. The chain joins TRBV5-1 to TRBJ2-1; weak D call: TRBD2 (5 bases). The CDR3 spans 13 residues. Germline V gene sequence: CDR1 SGHRS, CDR2 YFSETQ. V shed 2 bases and J shed 5 bases, with 8 bases lying between them.

This clone was seen a handful of times. This chain links TRBV6-1 with TRBJ1-5; the D is unclear. Per germline, CDR1 MNHNS and CDR2 SASEGT. The CDR3 loop spans 11 amino acids. Deletions cut 6 bases from V and 13 bases from J, with 13 bases between. CDR3 loop: CASSPGYAQHF. CDR3 nucleotides: TGTGCCAGCAGCCCCGGGTACGCACAGCATTTT.

The genes are TRBV28 and TRBJ2-1; 8 bases agree with TRBD2. The CDR3 has 15 amino acids. V trimming: 5 bases; J trimming: 6 bases; junction bases outside the gene matches: 9. Germline V gene lookup returns CDR1 MDHEN and CDR2 SYDVKM. The CDR3 DNA reads TGTGCCAGCAGTCCGGGTAGCGGGGAACCCAATGAGCAGTTCTTC. As protein: CASSPGSGEPNEQFF. The full variable domain, rest sourced from reference TRBV28 and TRBJ2-1, is DVKVTQSSRYLVKRTGEKVFLECVQDMDHENMFWYRQDPGLGLRLIYFSYDVKMKEKGDIPEGYSVSREKKERFSLILESASTNQTSMYLCASSPGSGEPNEQFFGPGTRLTVL.

The V and J genes are TRBV7-9 and TRBJ1-1; a possible D gene is TRBD1 (5 bases). Germline values: CDR1 SEHNR, CDR2 FQNEAQ (reference sequence). The CDR3 length is 15 residues. The germline V and J ends were trimmed by 1 base and 4 bases, with 13 bases remaining between them. CDR3 amino acids: CASSLGRGRVTEAFF. The CDR3, as DNA: TGTGCCAGCAGCTTAGGGCGCGGCAGGGTCACTGAAGCTTTCTTT.

This clone was seen more than once but under ten times. The gene calls are TRBV29-1 and TRBJ1-1; D not resolved. Germline assignment: CDR1 SQVTM and CDR2 ANQGSEA. V was cut by 6 bases and J by 0 bases, with 11 bases left in between. The CDR3 runs 13 residues. The CDR3 DNA reads TGCAGCGTCCTGACAACCCTGAACACTGAAGCTTTCTTT. Its protein product is CSVLTTLNTEAFF.

The chain carries TRBV16 and TRBJ2-7; 8 bases are a match to TRBD1. The V and J ends lost 4 bases and 3 bases, in that order; junction bases with no gene match: 5. Germline V CDR1 and CDR2: KGHSY, FQNENV. This CDR3 is 14 amino acids long. The CDR3 sequence: CASSPRGLGYEQYF. The CDR3 coding sequence is TGTGCCAGCAGCCCCAGGGGGCTAGGCTACGAGCAGTACTTC.

The rearrangement uses TRBV7-2 and TRBJ2-5; 11 bases are shared with TRBD2. The J call may be faulty, since TRBJ2-7 better matches the DNA end. The CDR3 covers 15 residues. The germline V gene has CDR1 SGHTA and CDR2 FQGNSA. The CDR3 DNA is TGTGCCAGCAGGGCCGGGACTAGCGGAGCCTACGAGCAGTACTTC. Translation gives CASRAGTSGAYEQYF.

V and J are TRBV28 and TRBJ2-1; weak D call: TRBD2 (6 bases). The CDR3 has 16 residues. V lost 5 bases, J lost 0 bases, and 14 bases lay in between. Germline V lookup: CDR1 MDHEN, CDR2 SYDVKM. The CDR3 region is CASSAPRGSSYNEQFF. The CDR3 coding sequence is TGTGCCAGCAGTGCCCCCCGGGGGAGCTCCTACAATGAGCAGTTCTTC.

V and J are TRBV15 and TRBJ2-2; D is perhaps TRBD2 (6 bases). The CDR3 contains 13 residues. The germline gives CDR1 LNHNV, CDR2 YYDKDF (reference sequence). Trimming removed 3 bases at V and 7 bases at J, with 9 bases between. The DNA of the CDR3 is TGTGCCACCAGCAGTATCGGGGGCGGGGAGCTGTTTTTT. It translates to CATSSIGGGELFF.

V is TRBV5-1 and J is TRBJ1-4; 12 nucleotides line up with TRBD1. The V gene end was trimmed by 6 bases and the J gene end by 8 bases; junction bases not matched to a gene: 5. Germline V gene data show CDR1 as SGHRS and CDR2 as YFSETQ. This CDR3 comprises 14 residues. CDR3 in DNA: TGCGCCAGCAAAGCCGGGACAGGGGGCGAAAAACTGTTTTTT. Its protein product is CASKAGTGGEKLFF.

This sequence joins TRBV28 and TRBJ2-3; possibly TRBD2 for D (5 bases). Trimming removed 4 bases at V and 3 bases at J, with 8 bases between. Looked up from germline, CDR1 is MDHEN and CDR2 is SYDVKM. The CDR3 is made up of 13 amino acids. The CDR3 sequence: CASSSSGTDTQYF. CDR3 in DNA: TGTGCCAGCAGTTCCTCGGGGACAGATACGCAGTATTTT.

This chain joins TRBV27 and TRBJ2-3; 7 nucleotides match TRBD2. Germline-derived CDR1 and CDR2 are MNHEY and SMNVEV (reference sequence). With V trimmed by 7 bases and J by 3 bases, 10 bases remained unmatched. This CDR3 spans 15 amino acids. The CDR3 is CASNSAGVKTDTQYF. The CDR3 nucleotides read TGTGCCAGCAATTCTGCGGGGGTGAAGACAGATACGCAGTATTTT.

Worth noting for this clone: Other nucleotide sequences in the sample specify the same CDR3. The gene calls are TRBV9 and TRBJ1-1; D ambiguous. Trimming removed 1 base from V and 1 base from J, with 5 bases in between. Per the germline V gene, CDR1 is SGDLS and CDR2 is YYNGEE. This CDR3 region has 13 residues. The CDR3 spells CASSVTENTEAFF. The DNA of the CDR3 is TGTGCCAGCAGCGTAACAGAGAACACTGAAGCTTTCTTT.

The rearrangement links TRBV18 to TRBJ2-7, with TRBD2 as a possible D gene (5 bases). The CDR3 runs to 15 residues. V gave up 2 bases and J gave up 3 bases, with 14 bases separating them. Germline V gene data show CDR1 as KGHSH and CDR2 as LQKENI. CDR3 region: CASSPGERSYYEQYF. The CDR3, as DNA: TGTGCCAGCTCACCAGGGGAGCGGAGTTACTACGAGCAGTACTTC.

The chain links TRBV29-1 to TRBJ2-3, with unresolved D. The germline CDR1 and CDR2 sequences are SQVTM and ANQGSEA. The CDR3 consists of 12 residues. V dropped 6 bases and J dropped 3 bases, with 10 bases sitting between them. The CDR3: CSVRARTDTQYF. The CDR3 DNA reads as TGCAGCGTCCGAGCGAGGACAGATACGCAGTATTTT.